Presented here are 6 T cell receptor beta chains from one specimen sequenced in a study of CD8 T cells in ankylosing spondylitis. Notes on the study in general: Ankylosing spondylitis blood seemed to carry a telltale TCR beta motif made of fewer than ten highly homologous variants.

These receptors have no identified antigens. TCRdb passed the 5' RACE reads through MiXCR, listing each CDR3 protein once. The table records approximately 440,000 distinct CDR3 sequences, about 15% of them present only once. The sample comprised blood, either unsorted or a sorted T cell fraction (not recorded which). The receptors stem from a male donor with ankylosing spondylitis.

This clonotype was counted between two and nine times. The rearrangement uses TRBV12-5 and TRBJ2-2, with D unresolved. V lost 3 bases and J lost 4, with 6 bases in between. CDR1 is LGHNT and CDR2 is FRNRAP in the germline V gene. The CDR3 contains 13 residues. Written as DNA, the CDR3 is TGTGCTAGTGGTTTAAGTCGCACCGGGGAGCTGTTTTTT. Its protein is CASGLSRTGELFF. Full variable domain (rest looked up from reference TRBV12-5 and TRBJ2-2): DARVTQTPRHKVTEMGQEVTMRCQPILGHNTVFWYRQTMMQGLELLAYFRNRAPLDDSGMPKDRFSAEMPDATLATLKIQPSEPRDSAVYFCASGLSRTGELFFGEGSRLTVL.

This clonotype was seen a handful of times. The CDR3 DNA is TGTGCCAGCAGTTTCGCTCTAAACCAAGAGACCCAGTACTTC. Translation: CASSFALNQETQYF. V and J are TRBV12-3 or TRBV12-4 and TRBJ2-5; D ambiguous. The CDR3 has 14 residues. With 3 bases removed from V and 0 bases from J, the gap between germline ends came to 8 bases.

This clonotype was counted only a few times. The chain couples TRBV12-3 or TRBV12-4 to TRBJ2-7; the D is unclear. Trimming pared 3 bases from V and 3 bases from J, leaving 18 bases between. The CDR3 is made up of 16 amino acids. The CDR3 protein is CASSFGQPLRLYEQYF. CDR3 DNA: TGTGCCAGCAGTTTCGGGCAACCCCTTCGACTCTACGAGCAGTACTTC.

This clonotype was detected only a few times. This chain uses TRBV10-3 with TRBJ1-3; D remains ambiguous. The CDR3 is 15 residues long. Germline assignment: CDR1 ENHRY and CDR2 SYGVKD. Deletions cut 2 bases from V and 4 bases from J, with 12 bases between. CDR3 DNA sequence: TGTGCCATCAGTGAGGATTATGGTACGGGAAACACCATATATTTT. Translated: CAISEDYGTGNTIYF.

In its sample, this clonotype was seen a few times. The V call is TRBV20-1, the J call TRBJ1-6; D is ambiguous. The germline CDR1 and CDR2 sequences are DFQATT and SNEGSKA (reference sequence). This CDR3 has 12 amino acids. Trimming removed 7 bases from V and 7 bases from J, with 11 bases in between. In nucleotides, the CDR3 is TGCAGTGGAGGCGTGGGGAATTCACCCCTCCACTTT. This encodes CSGGVGNSPLHF.

In its sample, this clonotype was seen a few times. V usage is TRBV5-1 and J usage is TRBJ1-2; 7 bases line up with TRBD1. V trimming: 1 base; J trimming: 4 bases; junction bases outside the gene matches: 13. From germline, CDR1 is SGHRS and CDR2 YFSETQ. The CDR3 totals 17 residues. CDR3 DNA: TGCGCCAGCAGCTTGCGCTTTAGGGACAGTGGGACCTATGGCTACACCTTC. Residues: CASSLRFRDSGTYGYTF.